This T cell receptor beta chain was retrieved from a study of T-cell reconstitution after alpha-beta-depleted transplantation in children. As it was prepared, the TCRbeta library received unique molecular identifiers. TCRdb re-analysed the PCR reads in MiXCR, keeping a single row per CDR3 protein. The sample lists under 850,000 distinct CDR3 sequences; about an eighth were seen once. The table lists this clonotype with a few counts. Germline V gives CDR1 LGHDT, CDR2 YNNKEL (reference sequence). Trimming took off 5 bases at V and 2 bases at J, with 13 bases between the two ends. There are 14 residues in the CDR3.

The sequencing here drew on PBMCs, taken before TCRalphabeta/CD19-depleted stem cell transplant. The genes are TRBV3-1 and TRBJ2-7, with D perhaps TRBD2 (5 bases). The clonotype comes from a girl aged 2 to 9 with congenital amegakaryocytic thrombocytopenia, due to receive a stem cell transplant. CDR3 DNA sequence: TGTGCCAGCAGCATGCACCGGGAAACCTACGAGCAGTACTTC. It is translated as CASSMHRETYEQYF.